Each of the 30 T cell receptor beta chains below was sequenced from the same sample in a study of CD8+ T cells in alopecia areata (dated by TCRdb to the late 2010s). Libraries were built with the immunoSEQ multiplex PCR assay. RNA was extracted from all samples and reverse transcribed into cDNA, which served as template for TCR sequencing. Sourced from immuneACCESS, this table was stored by TCRdb with only in-frame sequences that have V and J called. A share of the clones is absent; for the studies checked, an unresolved V gene accounts for under half, and the remainder has no known explanation. The sample table records approximately 140,000 clones; roughly 50% of these occur just once. The ten top clones hold about 6.8% of the sample. Sequencing was carried out using CD4+ T cells sorted from blood. These receptors came from a human donor with alopecia areata.

DNA of the CDR3: TGCAGCGCGTTTAGCGGGAGGCAAGGAGATACGCAGTATTTT. Encoded protein: CSAFSGRQGDTQYF. This sequence joins TRBV29-1 and TRBJ2-3; 10 nucleotides line up with TRBD2. The V gene's germline CDR1 is SQVTM and CDR2 ANQGSEA. This CDR3 is built from 14 residues. V gave up 7 bases and J gave up 5 bases; unmatched junction bases: 9.

The chain uses TRBV19 and TRBJ2-1; D gene unclear. CDR3 size: 13 residues. V shed 9 bases and J shed 7 bases, with 16 bases lying between them. The germline V gene has CDR1 LNHDA and CDR2 SQIVND (reference sequence). The CDR3, as DNA: TGTGCCAGCACTTTAATTGGTCGGAATGAGCAGTTCTTC. Amino acids: CASTLIGRNEQFF.

This clone was counted a few times. The gene calls are TRBV29-1 and TRBJ2-4; tentatively, D is TRBD2 (5 bases). Deletions cut 4 bases from V and 0 bases from J, with 10 bases between. The CDR3 extends over 14 amino acids. CDR1 and CDR2 (germline): SQVTM, ANQGSEA. CDR3 loop: CSVAGSLAKNIQYF. In nucleotides, the CDR3 is TGCAGCGTTGCTGGGAGTCTAGCCAAAAACATTCAGTACTTC.

This clone was detected a few times. V gene TRBV4-1 combines with J gene TRBJ2-2; 9 bases line up with TRBD1. Germline assignment: CDR1 MGHRA and CDR2 YSYEKL. The V gene end was trimmed by 4 bases and the J gene end by 7 bases; junction bases not matched to a gene: 1. The CDR3 contains 13 residues. This chain's CDR3 is CASSRTGVGELFF. CDR3 nucleotides: TGCGCCAGCAGCCGGACAGGGGTCGGGGAGCTGTTTTTT.

This clone was detected once. This sequence joins TRBV9 and TRBJ1-2, with a tentative D call TRBD1 (6 bases). This CDR3 has 15 residues. Trimming shortened V by 0 bases and J by 8 bases, and 17 bases separated the two germline ends. Per germline, CDR1 SGDLS and CDR2 YYNGEE. CDR3: CASSVATRGIGGYTF. CDR3 nucleotide sequence: TGTGCCAGCAGCGTAGCTACAAGGGGGATAGGAGGCTACACCTTC. The whole variable domain, remainder taken from reference TRBV9 and TRBJ1-2, is DSGVTQTPKHLITATGQRVTLRCSPRSGDLSVYWYQQSLDQGLQFLIQYYNGEERAKGNILERFSAQQFPDLHSELNLSSLELGDSALYFCASSVATRGIGGYTFGSGTRLTVV.

The chain couples TRBV7-9 to TRBJ2-7; the D gene is possibly TRBD1 (8 bases). Trimming shortened V by 5 bases and J by 2 bases, and 13 bases separated the two germline ends. Germline CDR1 is SEHNR and CDR2 is FQNEAQ (reference sequence). CDR3 length: 14 residues. CDR3 in DNA: TGTGCCAGCAGCACACAGGGGGGGGCCTACGAGCAGTACTTC. This translates into CASSTQGGAYEQYF.

CDR3 coding DNA: TGTGCCAGCAGTCCTACTTACCCCGTCACCTACGAGCAGTACTTC. Its protein product is CASSPTYPVTYEQYF. The chain uses TRBV2 and TRBJ2-7; D is ambiguous. The CDR3 totals 15 residues. With 5 bases removed from V and 2 bases from J, the gap between germline ends came to 16 bases. Germline assignment: CDR1 SNHLY and CDR2 FYNNEI.

The chain carries TRBV15 and TRBJ1-2; 7 bases agree with TRBD1. This CDR3 has 14 amino acids. Looked up from germline, CDR1 is LNHNV and CDR2 is YYDKDF (reference sequence). V lost 1 base, J lost 4 bases, and 3 bases stayed unmatched. The chain's CDR3 is CATSRGQGTYGYTF. The CDR3 DNA follows: TGTGCCACCAGCAGAGGACAGGGAACCTATGGCTACACCTTC. Full variable domain (missing parts from reference TRBV15 and TRBJ1-2): DAMVIQNPRYQVTQFGKPVTLSCSQTLNHNVMYWYQQKSSQAPKLLFHYYDKDFNNEADTPDNFQSRRPNTSFCFLDIRSPGLGDTAMYLCATSRGQGTYGYTFGSGTRLTVV.

This clone was detected only a few times. The V and J genes are TRBV18 and TRBJ2-1, with D uncertain. CDR3 length: 12 amino acids. Germline CDR1 reads KGHSH; CDR2 reads LQKENI. V lost 1 base to trimming and J lost 8 bases, with 6 bases between them. The CDR3 DNA reads TGTGCCAGCTCACCACTAGAGGATGAGCAGTTCTTC. Translation: CASSPLEDEQFF.

V usage is TRBV30 and J usage is TRBJ1-2; D not certain. Germline V gives CDR1 GTSNPN, CDR2 SVGIG (reference sequence). The CDR3 is 14 residues long. Trimming stripped 6 bases from V and 1 base from J, with 15 bases between. DNA of the CDR3: TGTGCCTGCTACCTACAGAGAATTAACTATGGCTACACCTTC. Its translation is CACYLQRINYGYTF. Combining the CDR3 with reference TRBV30 and TRBJ1-2 gives the whole variable domain SQTIHQWPATLVQPVGSPLSLECTVEGTSNPNLYWYRQAAGRGLQLLFYSVGIGQISSEVPQNLSASRPQDRQFILSSKKLLLSDSGFYLCACYLQRINYGYTFGSGTRLTVV.

Worth noting for this clone: Other DNA sequences within the sample encode an identical CDR3. The chain joins TRBV5-1 to TRBJ2-5; D not resolved. The CDR3 length is 13 residues. V was cut by 0 bases and J by 1 base, with 4 bases left in between. Germline V gene data show CDR1 as SGHRS and CDR2 as YFSETQ. In DNA form, the CDR3 reads TGCGCCAGCAGCTTGGATGGCCAAGAGACCCAGTACTTC. It codes for CASSLDGQETQYF.

V is TRBV4-1 and J is TRBJ1-2; D not resolved. Germline values: CDR1 MGHRA, CDR2 YSYEKL. This CDR3 contains 13 residues. Trimming removed 0 bases at V and 8 bases at J, with 10 bases between. This CDR3 reads CASSQEEFRGYTF. CDR3 DNA sequence: TGCGCCAGCAGCCAAGAGGAGTTTCGCGGCTACACCTTC.

The chain links TRBV5-1 to TRBJ1-1; no clear D. Trimming pared 1 base from V and 5 bases from J, leaving 9 bases between. Per germline, CDR1 SGHRS and CDR2 YFSETQ. This CDR3 has 13 amino acids. The chain's CDR3 is CASSLLSGTEAFF. DNA of the CDR3: TGCGCCAGCAGCTTGCTCAGCGGGACTGAAGCTTTCTTT.

This clone was seen a handful of times. The chain links TRBV5-1 to TRBJ1-1, with unresolved D. The CDR3 totals 16 residues. Trimming left V 1 base short and J 0 bases short, with 13 bases between. Germline V gene data show CDR1 as SGHRS and CDR2 as YFSETQ. In nucleotides, the CDR3 is TGCGCCAGCAGCTTGTTACCTTCAGAGTTGAACACTGAAGCTTTCTTT. It encodes CASSLLPSELNTEAFF.

This clone showed up just a few times. V gene TRBV11-2 combines with J gene TRBJ1-2, with D perhaps matching TRBD1 (5 bases). In germline, CDR1 is SGHAT, CDR2 FQNNGV. CDR3 length: 14 residues. The ends were cut back, 5 bases at V and 1 base at J, with 11 bases in the middle. The CDR3 DNA reads as TGTGCCAGCAGCCCAGGACATTATAACTATGGCTACACCTTC. Translating gives CASSPGHYNYGYTF.

This clone has more than one count but fewer than ten. V and J are TRBV28 and TRBJ2-2; D is perhaps TRBD2 (7 bases). With 7 bases removed from V and 4 bases from J, the gap between germline ends came to 16 bases. Looked up from germline, CDR1 is MDHEN and CDR2 is SYDVKM. The CDR3 runs to 15 residues. CDR3 sequence: CASIQGTTSTGELFF. CDR3 in DNA: TGTGCCAGCATTCAGGGGACTACGTCCACCGGGGAGCTGTTTTTT.

This rearrangement joins TRBV27 to TRBJ1-5, with D perhaps matching TRBD1 (5 bases). Germline V lookup: CDR1 MNHEY, CDR2 SMNVEV (reference sequence). The CDR3 runs to 14 residues. V lost 6 bases to trimming and J lost 6 bases, with 15 bases between them. The CDR3 loop is CASRLRAGSQPQHF. In DNA, the CDR3 is TGTGCCAGCAGGCTCAGGGCGGGGAGTCAGCCCCAGCATTTT.

The rearrangement links TRBV30 to TRBJ2-2; D is unclear. CDR1 GTSNPN and CDR2 SVGIG come from the germline V gene (reference sequence). Trimming removed 2 bases from V and 2 bases from J, with 9 bases in between. CDR3 size: 14 residues. The CDR3 reads CAWSIRANTGELFF. The CDR3 nucleotides read TGTGCCTGGAGTATACGGGCCAACACCGGGGAGCTGTTTTTT.

The chain has TRBV28 and TRBJ2-3; D may be TRBD1 or TRBD2 (6 bases each). Germline loops: CDR1 MDHEN, CDR2 SYDVKM. This CDR3 region has 15 residues. V lost 6 bases, J lost 2 bases, and 15 bases lay in between. The CDR3 sequence: CASSQPGASTDTQYF. The CDR3 DNA sequence: TGTGCCAGCAGCCAACCGGGGGCTTCCACAGATACGCAGTATTTT.

The chain couples TRBV5-1 to TRBJ2-3; D possibly corresponds to TRBD1 (6 bases). Trimming left V 4 bases short and J 4 bases short, with 10 bases between. Germline V gene lookup returns CDR1 SGHRS and CDR2 YFSETQ. This CDR3 comprises 13 residues. The CDR3 sequence is CASSTQGADTQYF. The CDR3 DNA follows: TGCGCCAGCAGCACACAGGGAGCAGATACGCAGTATTTT. The full variable domain, rest sourced from reference TRBV5-1 and TRBJ2-3, is KAGVTQTPRYLIKTRGQQVTLSCSPISGHRSVSWYQQTPGQGLQFLFEYFSETQRNKGNFPGRFSGRQFSNSRSEMNVSTLELGDSALYLCASSTQGADTQYFGPGTRLTVL.

In its sample, this clone was seen a few times. The chain has TRBV6-5 and TRBJ2-1, with 10 bases that match TRBD1. This CDR3 has 14 residues. Per the germline V gene, CDR1 is MNHEY and CDR2 is SVGAGI. J was trimmed by 4 bases and V by 8 bases; bases with no gene match: 5. The CDR3 DNA reads as TGTGCCAGCTGGGGGACAGGGGCATACAATGAGCAGTTCTTC. Translating gives CASWGTGAYNEQFF.

The rearrangement joins TRBV6-5 to TRBJ1-1; 7 bases agree with TRBD1. The CDR3 length is 13 residues. Germline CDR1 and CDR2: MNHEY and SVGAGI. V lost 6 bases and J lost 5; bases outside the gene matches: 6. In nucleotides, the CDR3 is TGTGCCAGCAGGATCGACAGGGAGACTGAAGCTTTCTTT. This gives the protein CASRIDRETEAFF.

The chain couples TRBV28 to TRBJ1-2, with D uncertain. This CDR3 is 14 amino acids long. Germline V gene lookup returns CDR1 MDHEN and CDR2 SYDVKM. Trimming shortened V by 6 bases and J by 4 bases, and 15 bases separated the two germline ends. CDR3 in DNA: TGTGCCAGCAGCCTGAGAGGGATAGGCTATGGCTACACCTTC. Translated, it gives CASSLRGIGYGYTF.

This chain uses TRBV5-6 with TRBJ1-1, with TRBD1 matching 10 bases. CDR1 and CDR2 from the germline V gene are SGHDT and YYEEEE. This CDR3 region has 14 residues. V dropped 0 bases and J dropped 7; count of bases not matched to a gene: 3. The CDR3 DNA follows: TGTGCCAGCAGCTTGGGGGACAGGGGAGTTGAAGCTTTCTTT. Protein product: CASSLGDRGVEAFF.

The chain recombines TRBV29-1 with TRBJ2-5; D unclear. Gene TRBJ2-7 matches the end of the DNA better, so the J call may be wrong. Per the germline V gene, CDR1 is SQVTM and CDR2 is ANQGSEA. This CDR3 has 15 amino acids. CDR3 coding DNA: TGCAGCGTTGAAGATCACGGGCAGTTCTCCTACGAGCAGTACTTC. Protein sequence: CSVEDHGQFSYEQYF.

As to this clone: Distinct nucleotide sequences in the sample also encode this CDR3. The chain has TRBV5-1 and TRBJ1-1, with D possibly matching TRBD1 (5 bases). V lost 0 bases to trimming and J lost 1 base, with 7 bases between them. This CDR3 has 14 residues. Germline-derived CDR1 and CDR2 are SGHRS and YFSETQ. The CDR3 here is CASSLAGGNTEAFF. The CDR3 DNA follows: TGCGCCAGCAGCTTGGCCGGGGGGAACACTGAAGCTTTCTTT.

The chain is built from TRBV5-1 and TRBJ2-1; 9 nucleotides line up with TRBD2. Germline trimming cut 0 bases from V and 3 bases from J; bases unmatched to any gene: 10. CDR1 and CDR2 from the germline V gene are SGHRS and YFSETQ. This CDR3 comprises 18 residues. CDR3 in amino acids: CASSLAVVLAGVYNEQFF. Written as DNA, the CDR3 is TGCGCCAGCAGCTTGGCCGTAGTTTTAGCGGGAGTCTACAATGAGCAGTTCTTC.

The chain joins TRBV6-5 to TRBJ2-1; D gene ambiguous. Germline V gene data show CDR1 as MNHEY and CDR2 as SVGAGI. Trimming stripped 5 bases from V and 15 bases from J, with 11 bases between. CDR3 size: 10 residues. CDR3 loop: CASSSEKWFF. The CDR3 DNA sequence: TGTGCCAGCAGTAGTGAAAAGTGGTTCTTC.

This rearrangement joins TRBV14 to TRBJ2-1; TRBD1 might be the D (6 bases). The CDR3 runs to 15 residues. Deletions cut 0 bases from V and 0 bases from J, with 6 bases between. Per germline, CDR1 SGHDN and CDR2 FVKESK. CDR3 nucleotide sequence: TGTGCCAGCAGCCAAGAGGGGGCCTCCTACAATGAGCAGTTCTTC. This sequence encodes CASSQEGASYNEQFF.

V usage is TRBV25-1 and J usage is TRBJ2-5; 7 positions agree with TRBD2. This CDR3 spans 15 amino acids. Per germline, CDR1 MGHDK and CDR2 SYGVNS. J was trimmed by 1 base and V by 8 bases; bases with no gene match: 10. The chain's CDR3 is CASGLAGALQETQYF. CDR3 coding DNA: TGTGCCAGCGGATTGGCGGGAGCCCTCCAAGAGACCCAGTACTTC.